The rows below give T cell receptor beta chains drawn from one sample of a study of naive and memory T cell subsets. A single record per CDR3 protein comes from TCRdb applying MiXCR to the UMI-ligation and nested PCR reads. The data contain approximately 37,000 distinct CDR3 sequences, approximately 11% of them singletons. The input for sequencing was skin, taken from a tuberculin skin test site. These receptors came from an adult in good health. The CDR3 runs from the conserved cysteine through the conserved F or W. Fields, in order: CDR3 protein, CDR3 DNA, CDR3 length, J gene, clone size, D gene, V gene. A D gene is named only where the DNA matches it firmly. For some rows the clone size is stated as once, few or many, or as a class when expanded; others skip it.

CASSQGGDTDQPQHF | TGTGCCAGCAGCCAAGGGGGTGACACCGATCAGCCCCAGCATTTT | 15 | TRBJ1-5 | . | . | TRBV4-2
CASSEFGAGLNTEAFF | TGTGCCAGCAGTGAATTTGGAGCAGGATTGAACACTGAAGCTTTCTTT | 16 | TRBJ1-1 | few | . | TRBV2
CASSLDGYNEQFF | TGTGCCAGCAGTTTGGACGGTTACAATGAGCAGTTCTTC | 13 | TRBJ2-1 | . | . | TRBV5-5
CASSFYGQGSRYTF | TGTGCCAGCAGCTTCTACGGACAGGGTAGCCGCTACACCTTC | 14 | TRBJ1-2 | many | TRBD1 | TRBV5-5
CASSVGLAASYEQYF | TGTGCCAGCAGCGTTGGACTAGCGGCATCCTACGAGCAGTACTTC | 15 | TRBJ2-7 | many | TRBD2 | TRBV9
CASSSYRATNTEAFF | TGTGCCAGCAGTTCCTACAGGGCGACGAACACTGAAGCTTTCTTT | 15 | TRBJ1-1 | . | . | TRBV27
CANSDGTRSNQPQHF | TGTGCCAACAGCGATGGGACACGTAGCAATCAGCCCCAGCATTTT | 15 | TRBJ1-5 | . | . | TRBV2
CASSSGQGQETQYF | TGTGCCAGCAGCAGTGGACAGGGACAAGAGACCCAGTACTTC | 14 | TRBJ2-5 | . | TRBD1 | TRBV3-1
CASSSTGTSGPRGTQYF | TGTGCCAGCAGTTCTACCGGGACTAGCGGACCTAGGGGGACCCAGTACTTC | 17 | TRBJ2-5 | many | TRBD2 | TRBV28
CASSPLPQGLGELFF | TGTGCCAGCAGCCCGCTTCCTCAGGGTTTAGGGGAGCTGTTTTTT | 15 | TRBJ2-2 | few | . | TRBV11-3
CSASSGGVYEQYF | TGCAGTGCTTCTAGCGGGGGGGTCTACGAGCAGTACTTC | 13 | TRBJ2-7 | many | TRBD2 | TRBV20-1
CASSPRKLSEAFF | TGTGCCAGCAGTCCCCGGAAGCTCTCTGAAGCTTTCTTT | 13 | TRBJ1-1 | few | . | TRBV27
CASSRSGTQETQYF | TGCGCCAGCAGCCGTAGCGGGACCCAAGAGACCCAGTACTTC | 14 | TRBJ2-5 | many | TRBD2 | TRBV4-1
CASSFREREASYEQYF | TGTGCCAGCAGTTTTCGTGAGCGGGAGGCCAGCTACGAGCAGTACTTC | 16 | TRBJ2-7 | . | TRBD2 | TRBV27
CASSQGNGRARETQYF | TGCGCCAGCAGCCAAGGGAACGGGAGGGCCCGAGAGACCCAGTACTTC | 16 | TRBJ2-5 | few | TRBD2 | TRBV4-1
CATDRTGTQPHQPQHF | TGTGCCACCGACAGAACCGGGACACAGCCGCATCAGCCCCAGCATTTT | 16 | TRBJ1-5 | . | . | TRBV7-2
CSARDIKATSGRSYEQYF | TGCAGTGCTAGAGATATCAAGGCCACTAGCGGGAGAAGCTACGAGCAGTACTTC | 18 | TRBJ2-7 | many | TRBD2 | TRBV20-1
CRGRGPGYSSDTQYF | TGCAGGGGGAGGGGACCAGGGTATTCTTCAGATACGCAGTATTTT | 15 | TRBJ2-3 | few | TRBD2 | TRBV20-1
CASRRQGEQFF | TGTGCCAGCAGGCGACAGGGCGAGCAGTTCTTC | 11 | TRBJ2-1 | . | TRBD1 | TRBV6-5
CSAWKSDTQYF | TGCAGTGCTTGGAAGTCTGATACGCAGTATTTT | 11 | TRBJ2-3 | . | . | TRBV20-1
CSARDLGQENQPQHF | TGCAGTGCTAGAGATCTGGGACAGGAGAATCAGCCCCAGCATTTT | 15 | TRBJ1-5 | few | TRBD1 | TRBV20-1